One sample yielded the 13 T cell receptor beta chains listed below, sequenced in a study of blood T cell repertoires in COVID-19. Assay: immunoSEQ multiplex PCR; the TCRdb copy retains only in-frame clones and omits some. Here the sample spans hundreds of thousands of clones, around 90% being singletons. Sequencing was performed on PBMCs or T cells enriched from blood (not recorded which). These receptors were taken from a woman younger than 30 who had recovered from COVID-19.

V usage is TRBV28 and J usage is TRBJ2-1; TRBD2 agrees at 10 bases. The V gene's germline CDR1 is MDHEN and CDR2 SYDVKM. The V and J ends lost 5 bases and 2 bases, in that order; junction bases with no gene match: 3. CDR3 length: 15 residues. The DNA for the CDR3 is TGTGCCAGCAGTCAAGGACTAGCGGCCTACAATGAGCAGTTCTTC. As protein: CASSQGLAAYNEQFF.

This clone was observed once. The rearrangement uses TRBV12-1 and TRBJ1-1; TRBD1 is taken as the D call from the table, unchecked against the DNA. TRBV12-1 is designated a pseudogene. The CDR3 has 16 amino acids. The CDR3 region has the DNA TGTGCCAGCAGCTTTGTCTACCAGGGGATGAACACTGAAGCTTTCTTT. As protein: CASSFVYQGMNTEAFF.

V usage is TRBV13 and J usage is TRBJ1-1; 9 nucleotides line up with TRBD1. The junction had 8 bases not matched to a gene; V was cut back by 5 bases and J by 1 base. Germline lookup yields CDR1 PRHDT and CDR2 FYEKMQ (reference sequence). The CDR3 loop spans 16 amino acids. The chain's CDR3 is CASSPTGGAWNTEAFF. In DNA form, the CDR3 reads TGTGCCAGCAGCCCAACAGGGGGCGCGTGGAACACTGAAGCTTTCTTT.

The rearrangement links TRBV7-3 to TRBJ1-1; possible D gene TRBD1, 6 bases. The CDR3 runs 14 residues. Germline V CDR1 and CDR2: SGHTA, FQGTGA. Trimming shortened V by 7 bases and J by 0 bases, and 12 bases separated the two germline ends. The CDR3 loop is CASMEGTLNTEAFF. In DNA form, the CDR3 reads TGTGCCAGCATGGAAGGGACATTGAACACTGAAGCTTTCTTT.

The rearrangement joins TRBV27 to TRBJ1-2, with TRBD1 matching over 11 bases. The CDR3 has 15 residues. The V gene end was trimmed by 2 bases and the J gene end by 8 bases; junction bases not matched to a gene: 7. Germline V gives CDR1 MNHEY, CDR2 SMNVEV (reference sequence). CDR3 in amino acids: CASSLVGQGAEGYTF. As DNA, the CDR3 is TGTGCCAGCAGTTTAGTTGGACAGGGGGCGGAGGGCTACACCTTC.

The genes are TRBV7-9 and TRBJ1-3; tentative D call: TRBD1 (5 bases). The V and J ends lost 5 bases and 4 bases respectively, with 18 bases between them. Germline CDR1 reads SEHNR; CDR2 reads FQNEAQ (reference sequence). The CDR3 contains 16 residues. The CDR3 nucleotides read TGTGCCAGCAGCCGAAAAATCCAGGGTCGAGGAAACACCATATATTTT. Encoded protein: CASSRKIQGRGNTIYF.

The chain links TRBV27 to TRBJ2-2; 7 positions match TRBD1. Germline trimming cut 1 base from V and 3 bases from J; bases unmatched to any gene: 5. This CDR3 spans 16 amino acids. The germline V gene has CDR1 MNHEY and CDR2 SMNVEV (reference sequence). This chain's CDR3 is CASSLLGGADTGELFF. The CDR3 bases are TGTGCCAGCAGTTTATTAGGGGGCGCCGACACCGGGGAGCTGTTTTTT.

CDR3 DNA sequence: TGTGCCAGCACCGACCCGGGAAAAGGAAGAACTAATGAAAAACTGTTTTTT. It yields the protein CASTDPGKGRTNEKLFF. The V and J genes are TRBV12-1 and TRBJ1-4. TRBV12-1 is a documented pseudogene. The CDR3 is made up of 17 amino acids.

The chain uses TRBV7-2 and TRBJ1-2; D not certain. The V gene's germline CDR1 is SGHTA and CDR2 FQGNSA. This CDR3 spans 13 amino acids. Trimming stripped 2 bases from V and 3 bases from J, with 7 bases between. The CDR3 region is CASSLSPDYGYTF. The CDR3, as DNA: TGTGCCAGCAGCTTATCCCCCGACTATGGCTACACCTTC. Using reference TRBV7-2 and TRBJ1-2 for the parts outside the CDR3, the full variable domain is GAGVSQSPSNKVTEKGKDVELRCDPISGHTALYWYRQSLGQGLEFLIYFQGNSAPDKSGLPSDRFSAERTGGSVSTLTIQRTQQEDSAVYLCASSLSPDYGYTFGSGTRLTVV.

The J gene is TRBJ2-2, the V gene TRBV13; 9 bases are shared with TRBD2. Per germline, CDR1 PRHDT and CDR2 FYEKMQ (reference sequence). V lost 4 bases, J lost 8 bases, and 8 bases stayed unmatched. The CDR3 extends over 15 amino acids. The CDR3 is CASSSLGGRVGELFF. The CDR3 DNA reads TGTGCCAGCAGCTCCCTCGGCGGGAGGGTTGGGGAGCTGTTTTTT.

The V gene is TRBV3-1 (or the pseudogene TRBV3-2), the J gene TRBJ2-2, with 8 bases matching TRBD1. The germline gives CDR1 LGHDT, CDR2 YNNKEL (reference sequence). V trimming: 4 bases; J trimming: 3 bases; junction bases outside the gene matches: 4. CDR3 length: 15 residues. CDR3 protein: CASSRGQAHTGELFF. CDR3 in DNA: TGTGCCAGCAGCCGGGGACAGGCCCACACCGGGGAGCTGTTTTTT.

The V and J genes are TRBV6-5 and TRBJ2-7, with a tentative D call TRBD2 (5 bases). The germline V and J ends were trimmed by 2 bases and 2 bases, with 13 bases remaining between them. The CDR3 consists of 15 residues. Per germline, CDR1 MNHEY and CDR2 SVGAGI. The CDR3 region is CASSYPTRVTYEQYF. The CDR3 coding sequence is TGTGCCAGCAGTTACCCCACGAGGGTTACCTACGAGCAGTACTTC.

This clone has only one observation. CDR3 amino acids: CATSDLRAGNYGYTF. The CDR3, as DNA: TGTGCCACCAGTGATTTGAGAGCAGGGAACTATGGCTACACCTTC. V and J are TRBV24-1 and TRBJ1-2; possibly TRBD1 for D (5 bases). V dropped 0 bases and J dropped 2 bases, with 9 bases sitting between them. The CDR3 totals 15 residues. The V gene's germline CDR1 is KGHDR and CDR2 SFDVKD.